Below, 20 T cell receptor beta chains from the same sample are listed, as sequenced in a study of blood T cell repertoires in COVID-19. Method: immunoSEQ multiplex PCR; TCRdb's copy keeps in-frame clones and lacks some. The sample has 170,000 or so clones, about 90% seen once; the top ten hold approximately 6.5%. The sequenced material came from PBMCs or T cells enriched from blood (not recorded which). The receptors come from a woman in her forties or fifties who had recovered from COVID-19.

The genes are TRBV29-1 and TRBJ2-7; D is undetermined. This CDR3 has 11 amino acids. With 8 bases removed from V and 0 bases from J, the gap between germline ends came to 8 bases. Germline V lookup: CDR1 SQVTM, CDR2 ANQGSEA. The CDR3 loop reads CSHRDSYEQYF. The CDR3 bases are TGCAGCCACAGAGACTCCTACGAGCAGTACTTC.

This chain uses TRBV7-8 with TRBJ2-2, with D hard to call. Germline V gene sequence: CDR1 SGHVS, CDR2 FQNEAQ. The CDR3 is made up of 13 amino acids. The V end lost 7 bases, the J end lost 8 bases, and 14 bases lay between the germline ends. CDR3 protein: CASIPRGTGELFF. CDR3 sequence (DNA): TGTGCCAGCATCCCAAGAGGAACTGGGGAGCTGTTTTTT.

CDR3 nucleotides: TGTGCCAGCAGCTTCGACAGGTCCTCCTACAATGAGCAGTTCTTC. Amino acid sequence: CASSFDRSSYNEQFF. V gene TRBV28 combines with J gene TRBJ2-1; D possibly corresponds to TRBD1 (6 bases). CDR3 length: 15 amino acids. V was pared by 6 bases and J by 0 bases, with 12 bases between. Germline values: CDR1 MDHEN, CDR2 SYDVKM.

This chain joins TRBV28 and TRBJ1-5; D is uncertain. Germline values: CDR1 MDHEN, CDR2 SYDVKM. V was cut by 1 base and J by 0 bases, with 10 bases left in between. The CDR3 loop spans 16 amino acids. CDR3 coding DNA: TGTGCCAGCAGTTTATCGTGGCAGGATAGCAATCAGCCCCAGCATTTT. It is translated as CASSLSWQDSNQPQHF.

J is TRBJ2-1 and V is TRBV12-3 or TRBV12-4; D possibly corresponds to TRBD2 (7 bases). The CDR3 runs to 13 residues. V was trimmed by 3 bases and J by 10 bases, leaving 13 bases between them. The CDR3 DNA reads as TGTGCCAGCAGTTTTCGGGGGGCATCGGAGCAGTTCTTC. This sequence encodes CASSFRGASEQFF.

The CDR3 sequence: CASSLQSRAAGDTEAFF. In nucleotides, the CDR3 is TGCGCCAGCAGCTTGCAAAGCAGGGCGGCAGGGGACACTGAAGCTTTCTTT. The chain carries TRBV5-1 and TRBJ1-1; TRBD1 might be the D (6 bases). Deletions cut 1 base from V and 3 bases from J, with 19 bases between. The CDR3 is 17 residues long. Germline V gene sequence: CDR1 SGHRS, CDR2 YFSETQ.

This chain links TRBV6-6 with TRBJ1-1; D may be TRBD1 (5 bases). The germline V and J ends were trimmed by 4 bases and 4 bases, with 7 bases remaining between them. Germline lookup yields CDR1 MNHNY and CDR2 SVGAGI (reference sequence). This CDR3 has 12 residues. The chain's CDR3 is CASSSGRTEAFF. CDR3 in DNA: TGTGCCAGCAGTTCAGGGCGCACTGAAGCTTTCTTT.

This sequence joins TRBV27 and TRBJ2-7; 10 bases map to TRBD2. The CDR3 is 15 amino acids. Germline V gene lookup returns CDR1 MNHEY and CDR2 SMNVEV (reference sequence). V was pared by 4 bases and J by 5 bases, with 8 bases of the junction left unmatched. CDR3 residues: CASSSVAGGIDEQYF. CDR3 nucleotide sequence: TGTGCCAGCAGTTCCGTAGCGGGAGGAATCGACGAGCAGTACTTC.

This clone was observed a single time. This chain joins TRBV28 and TRBJ2-1; TRBD1 might be the D (6 bases). Germline V CDR1 and CDR2: MDHEN, SYDVKM. CDR3 size: 17 residues. Trimming shortened V by 5 bases and J by 5 bases, and 22 bases separated the two germline ends. In DNA form, the CDR3 reads TGTGCCAGCAGTGGGCCCCCCGGGACACATCAAAACAATGAGCAGTTCTTC. Protein: CASSGPPGTHQNNEQFF.

This CDR3 is CASRVDSDQPQHF. The CDR3 DNA sequence: TGTGCCAGCAGAGTGGACAGCGATCAGCCCCAGCATTTT. The J gene is TRBJ1-5, the V gene TRBV2; TRBD1 might be the D (6 bases). The CDR3 extends over 13 amino acids. Germline loops: CDR1 SNHLY, CDR2 FYNNEI. The V end was cut by 6 bases, the J end by 5 bases, with 11 bases between. The full variable domain, rest sourced from reference TRBV2 and TRBJ1-5, is EPEVTQTPSHQVTQMGQEVILRCVPISNHLYFYWYRQILGQKVEFLVSFYNNEISEKSEIFDDQFSVERPDGSNFTLKIRSTKLEDSAMYFCASRVDSDQPQHFGDGTRLSIL.

The rearrangement links TRBV19 to TRBJ2-5, with D perhaps matching TRBD1 (6 bases). The germline CDR1 and CDR2 sequences are LNHDA and SQIVND (reference sequence). V was shortened by 1 base and J by 5 bases, with 14 bases between the two germline ends. The length of the CDR3 is 15 residues. The CDR3, as DNA: TGTGCCAGTAGTATAGGTACAGGGTCGGTGGAGACCCAGTACTTC. As protein: CASSIGTGSVETQYF.

The J gene is TRBJ2-7, the V gene TRBV28; weak D call: TRBD2 (6 bases). Germline lookup yields CDR1 MDHEN and CDR2 SYDVKM. This CDR3 is built from 14 residues. Trimming removed 6 bases from V and 10 bases from J, with 22 bases in between. The CDR3 DNA reads as TGTGCCAGCAGCCCGGAGACTAGTTCTATCTCCCAGTACTTC. This codes for CASSPETSSISQYF. Full variable domain (missing parts from reference TRBV28 and TRBJ2-7): DVKVTQSSRYLVKRTGEKVFLECVQDMDHENMFWYRQDPGLGLRLIYFSYDVKMKEKGDIPEGYSVSREKKERFSLILESASTNQTSMYLCASSPETSSISQYFGPGTRLTVT.

The rearrangement links TRBV4-1 to TRBJ1-1; TRBD1 matches 7 bases. The germline CDR1 and CDR2 sequences are MGHRA and YSYEKL. The CDR3 has 15 amino acids. With 7 bases clipped from V and 1 base from J, the junction kept 9 bases outside the gene matches. The CDR3: CASTRDWTGNTEAFF. The CDR3 DNA reads as TGCGCCAGCACCCGAGATTGGACAGGGAACACTGAAGCTTTCTTT.

The chain uses TRBV19 and TRBJ2-2, with 11 nucleotides matching TRBD1. This CDR3 region has 15 residues. In germline, CDR1 is LNHDA, CDR2 SQIVND (reference sequence). After removal of 10 bases from V and 7 bases from J, the junction contained 11 bases not matched to a gene. CDR3 sequence: CATSRGQGVNGELFF. Written as DNA, the CDR3 is TGTGCCACCTCAAGGGGACAGGGGGTCAACGGGGAGCTGTTTTTT.

This chain connects TRBV10-2 to TRBJ1-5, with 8 bases that match TRBD1. The germline CDR1 and CDR2 sequences are WSHSY and SAAADI. The length of the CDR3 is 13 residues. J lost 7 bases, V lost 2 bases, and 1 base had no gene match. CDR3 sequence (DNA): TGCGCCAGCAGTGAGGACAGGGGCCAGCCCCAGCATTTT. Residues: CASSEDRGQPQHF.

This chain joins TRBV6-5 and TRBJ1-2; tentatively, D is TRBD1 (6 bases). Trimming left V 7 bases short and J 4 bases short, with 10 bases between. Germline-derived CDR1 and CDR2 are MNHEY and SVGAGI. There are 12 residues in the CDR3. In DNA, the CDR3 is TGTGCCAGCACCGACAGGATCTATGGCTACACCTTC. Protein: CASTDRIYGYTF.

Turning to this clone: The sample has other DNA sequences that encode this CDR3 too. The chain links TRBV18 to TRBJ1-2, with D uncertain. The CDR3 contains 11 residues. Trimming cost V 2 bases and J 6 bases, with 4 bases left between them. From germline, CDR1 is KGHSH and CDR2 LQKENI. CDR3: CASSPSNGYTF. The CDR3, as DNA: TGTGCCAGCTCACCATCTAATGGCTACACCTTC.

The chain uses TRBV19 and TRBJ2-5; 8 bases line up with TRBD1. Losses at the gene ends were 6 bases for V and 4 bases for J; bases not matched to a gene: 4. The CDR3 has 13 amino acids. Germline V gives CDR1 LNHDA, CDR2 SQIVND (reference sequence). Written as DNA, the CDR3 is TGTGCCAGTAGCGGACAGGGATTAGAGACCCAGTACTTC. Encoded protein: CASSGQGLETQYF.

This chain's CDR3 is CASSSDRKGNSPLHF. The CDR3 DNA is TGTGCCAGCAGCTCGGACAGGAAAGGAAATTCACCCCTCCACTTT. This chain joins TRBV7-9 and TRBJ1-6, with 7 bases aligning to TRBD1. Per germline, CDR1 SEHNR and CDR2 FQNEAQ (reference sequence). J gave up 7 bases and V 4 bases, and 7 bases lay outside the gene matches. The CDR3 extends over 15 amino acids.

This rearrangement joins TRBV19 to TRBJ1-1, with 7 nucleotides matching TRBD1. Germline CDR1 LNHDA, CDR2 SQIVND (reference sequence). The CDR3 runs 14 residues. V shed 3 bases and J 3 bases; nucleotides not matched to a gene: 4. The CDR3 nucleotides are TGTGCCAGTAGTATCTCTCAGGGGGACACTGAAGCTTTCTTT. This sequence encodes CASSISQGDTEAFF.